Shown below are 26 T cell receptor beta chains from a single sample sequenced in a study of neurological immune-mediated disorders. TCRdb recomputed calls from the 5' RACE reads with MiXCR, one row per CDR3 protein. The sample has approximately 50,000 distinct CDR3 sequences, more than 3.5% seen once. The sequenced sample was PBMCs. The receptors shown here come from a man aged 60-69 years with multiple sclerosis.

This clonotype appeared a few times. The CDR3 loop is CASSLAPETQYF. CDR3 DNA: TGCGCCAGCAGCTTGGCCCCGGAGACCCAGTACTTC. The chain has TRBV5-1 and TRBJ2-5; D call uncertain. This CDR3 comprises 12 residues. Trimming removed 0 bases from V and 5 bases from J, with 5 bases in between. Looked up from germline, CDR1 is SGHRS and CDR2 is YFSETQ.

This clonotype was seen many times. The chain has TRBV3-1 and TRBJ2-2; D is perhaps TRBD2 (6 bases). The germline V and J ends were trimmed by 1 base and 7 bases, with 13 bases remaining between them. This CDR3 is built from 15 residues. Germline assignment: CDR1 LGHDT and CDR2 YNNKEL (reference sequence). In DNA form, the CDR3 reads TGTGCCAGCAGCCAAGTGGCCCTAGCGAACGGGGAGCTGTTTTTT. This sequence encodes CASSQVALANGELFF.

This clonotype showed up many times. The chain joins TRBV18 to TRBJ1-1; D is uncertain. Germline assignment: CDR1 KGHSH and CDR2 LQKENI. CDR3 length: 15 residues. The V gene lost 6 bases and the J gene lost 1 base, with 15 bases spanning the gap. The CDR3 DNA follows: TGTGCCAGCTCCCCGGGCAGCATATCGAACACTGAAGCTTTCTTT. It is translated as CASSPGSISNTEAFF.

In the case of this clonotype: The junction differs from germline at one of its ends, possibly a read error. The V and J genes are TRBV20-1 and TRBJ2-2; D tentatively fits TRBD1 or TRBD2 (5 bases each). Per the germline V gene, CDR1 is DFQATT and CDR2 is SNEGSKA (reference sequence). CDR3 size: 14 residues. In DNA, the CDR3 is TGCAGTGCTAGAGGGGGCGGTGGGACCGGGGAGCCGTTTTTT. Translation: CSARGGGGTGEPFF.

Many counts were recorded for this clonotype. V is TRBV12-3 or TRBV12-4 and J is TRBJ1-6, with no clear D. The CDR3 loop spans 15 amino acids. The V gene lost 3 bases and the J gene lost 10 bases, with 16 bases spanning the gap. CDR3 coding DNA: TGTGCCAGCAGTTTCCGTCGCCCTCCGACCTCACCCCTCCACTTT. Its translation: CASSFRRPPTSPLHF.

The gene calls are TRBV18 and TRBJ2-1, with D unclear. CDR1 is KGHSH, CDR2 LQKENI, per germline. The V end lost 9 bases, the J end lost 0 bases, and 9 bases lay between the germline ends. This CDR3 spans 13 amino acids. The CDR3 DNA reads as TGTGCCAGTACATCCAGCTCCTACAATGAGCAGTTCTTC. Translation gives CASTSSSYNEQFF.

This clonotype has a count of ten or more. The CDR3 region is CSAPRTGGDTQYF. The DNA of the CDR3 is TGCAGTGCCCCGAGGACAGGGGGGGATACGCAGTATTTT. This chain uses TRBV20-1 with TRBJ2-3, with 10 bases matching TRBD1. CDR3 size: 13 residues. Per the germline V gene, CDR1 is DFQATT and CDR2 is SNEGSKA (reference sequence). The V segment lost 6 bases and the J segment 6 bases; nucleotides outside the gene matches: 6.

This clonotype was found many times. The chain uses TRBV28 and TRBJ2-7, with TRBD2 as a possible D gene (5 bases). The germline gives CDR1 MDHEN, CDR2 SYDVKM. The V gene lost 0 bases and the J gene lost 0 bases, with 9 bases spanning the gap. The CDR3 is 15 amino acids. The CDR3 region is CASSLWDSSSYEQYF. As DNA, the CDR3 is TGTGCCAGCAGTTTATGGGACTCCAGCTCCTACGAGCAGTACTTC.

This clonotype was seen many times. The gene calls are TRBV6-6 and TRBJ2-1; TRBD1 matches 10 bases. The CDR3 is 19 residues long. After removal of 2 bases from V and 0 bases from J, the junction contained 10 bases not matched to a gene. Germline CDR1 reads MNHNY; CDR2 reads SVGAGI (reference sequence). CDR3 DNA sequence: TGTGCCAGCAGTTACACCGGACAGGGGGACCCAGGCTCCTACAATGAGCAGTTCTTC. Its protein product is CASSYTGQGDPGSYNEQFF.

This clonotype was detected ten times or more. The gene calls are TRBV20-1 and TRBJ2-5, with D perhaps matching TRBD1 (5 bases). CDR1 and CDR2 from the germline V gene are DFQATT and SNEGSKA (reference sequence). Trimming left V 3 bases short and J 3 bases short, with 20 bases between. The CDR3 is 16 residues long. The CDR3 nucleotides read TGCAGTGCTAGCCTACTAAAGGGGATGATGGAAGAGACCCAGTACTTC. Its translation is CSASLLKGMMEETQYF.

This clonotype was observed many times. The chain recombines TRBV20-1 with TRBJ1-1; no firm D call. Germline V gene sequence: CDR1 DFQATT, CDR2 SNEGSKA (reference sequence). The CDR3 has 12 residues. V lost 6 bases, J lost 6 bases, and 14 bases lay in between. Here the CDR3 DNA reads TGCAGTGCGGCGACTAGGCGTCCTGAAGCTTTCTTT. This sequence encodes CSAATRRPEAFF.

This clonotype was observed many times. The chain uses TRBV12-3 or TRBV12-4 and TRBJ2-2, with D hard to call. V was cut by 6 bases and J by 3 bases, with 11 bases left in between. The CDR3 runs 14 residues. The CDR3 DNA sequence: TGTGCCAGCAGCCCCCGTGGGGACACCGGGGAGCTGTTTTTT. This codes for CASSPRGDTGELFF.

The sample holds many counts of this clonotype. The chain has TRBV24-1 and TRBJ2-1, with D hard to call. CDR3 length: 16 residues. Per the germline V gene, CDR1 is KGHDR and CDR2 is SFDVKD. V gave up 5 bases and J gave up 0 bases, with 13 bases separating them. The CDR3 DNA reads as TGTGCCACCAGTGTCCTATCGGGCAGCTCCTACAATGAGCAGTTCTTC. Translated: CATSVLSGSSYNEQFF.

This clonotype came up many times. The chain combines TRBV20-1 with TRBJ2-3; perhaps TRBD1 as D (5 bases). CDR1 is DFQATT, CDR2 SNEGSKA, per germline (reference sequence). V dropped 8 bases and J dropped 0 bases, with 12 bases sitting between them. This CDR3 spans 13 amino acids. DNA for the CDR3: TGCAGTCCCAAACAGGCTAGCACAGATACGCAGTATTTT. This translates into CSPKQASTDTQYF.

This clonotype occurred many times. The chain uses TRBV20-1 and TRBJ1-1, with D perhaps matching TRBD1 (6 bases). This CDR3 comprises 12 residues. CDR1 is DFQATT and CDR2 is SNEGSKA in the germline V gene (reference sequence). V lost 6 bases, J lost 11 bases, and 19 bases lay in between. CDR3 nucleotides: TGCAGTGCAAAGACAGGAATGCCCGGGGCTTTCTTT. Translating gives CSAKTGMPGAFF.

For this clonotype: At one end the junction does not follow the germline gene, possibly because of a read error. The chain couples TRBV3-1 to TRBJ1-6; D gene ambiguous. The germline V gene has CDR1 LGHDT and CDR2 YNNKEL (reference sequence). The CDR3 consists of 15 residues. The CDR3 nucleotides read TGTGCCAGCAGCCAAGGGGAGGGTCATAGTTCACACCTCCACTTT. It specifies CASSQGEGHSSHLHF.

At least ten counts were recorded for this clonotype. The rearrangement links TRBV20-1 to TRBJ1-3, with D hard to call. Per germline, CDR1 DFQATT and CDR2 SNEGSKA (reference sequence). There are 13 residues in the CDR3. With 1 base removed from V and 1 base from J, the gap between germline ends came to 5 bases. The CDR3 coding sequence is TGCAGTGCTAGAGGAGGGTCTGGAAACACCATATATTTT. Translating it yields CSARGGSGNTIYF.

This clonotype occurred many times. This chain links TRBV4-1 with TRBJ2-1, with D possibly TRBD1 on 6 matching bases. The length of the CDR3 is 17 residues. Germline V CDR1 and CDR2: MGHRA, YSYEKL. The V end was cut by 1 base, the J end by 4 bases, with 17 bases between. The CDR3 reads CASSQATQGWQYNEQFF. The CDR3 coding sequence is TGCGCCAGCAGCCAAGCCACTCAGGGGTGGCAGTACAATGAGCAGTTCTTC.

This clonotype was detected ten times or more. V usage is TRBV9 and J usage is TRBJ2-5; D may be TRBD2 (6 bases). CDR1 and CDR2 (germline): SGDLS, YYNGEE. V dropped 0 bases and J dropped 5 bases, with 11 bases sitting between them. The CDR3 has 14 amino acids. The CDR3 nucleotides are TGTGCCAGCAGCGTAGGTGGAGGGGTGGAGACCCAGTACTTC. This encodes CASSVGGGVETQYF. The full variable domain, rest sourced from reference TRBV9 and TRBJ2-5, is DSGVTQTPKHLITATGQRVTLRCSPRSGDLSVYWYQQSLDQGLQFLIQYYNGEERAKGNILERFSAQQFPDLHSELNLSSLELGDSALYFCASSVGGGVETQYFGPGTRLLVL.

This clonotype was seen ten or more times. The chain links TRBV5-6 to TRBJ2-1, with D unresolved. V was cut by 0 bases and J by 9 bases, with 4 bases left in between. The CDR3 is made up of 11 amino acids. Per germline, CDR1 SGHDT and CDR2 YYEEEE. The CDR3 DNA follows: TGTGCCAGCAGCTTGGGACTTGAGCAGTTCTTC. Residues: CASSLGLEQFF.

This clonotype has a count of ten or more. The V gene is TRBV5-6, the J gene TRBJ1-3; TRBD1 might be the D (5 bases). Germline V gene sequence: CDR1 SGHDT, CDR2 YYEEEE. CDR3 length: 16 amino acids. Trimming removed 2 bases from V and 0 bases from J, with 12 bases in between. The CDR3 bases are TGTGCCAGCAGCTTTGGCAGGGCCGACTCTGGAAACACCATATATTTT. Translating it yields CASSFGRADSGNTIYF.

This clonotype was recorded at least ten times. J is TRBJ2-7 and V is TRBV20-1; 9 bases align to TRBD2. The CDR3 has 16 residues. Germline V gene sequence: CDR1 DFQATT, CDR2 SNEGSKA (reference sequence). V dropped 0 bases and J dropped 5; count of bases not matched to a gene: 11. The CDR3 DNA reads as TGCAGTGCTAGAGATCGAAGCGGGAGGCCCCGAGACGAGCAGTACTTC. Its protein is CSARDRSGRPRDEQYF.

This clonotype occurred many times. The chain combines TRBV20-1 with TRBJ2-1; D unresolved. The CDR3 length is 13 residues. Per the germline V gene, CDR1 is DFQATT and CDR2 is SNEGSKA (reference sequence). Trimming left V 6 bases short and J 0 bases short, with 9 bases between. CDR3 nucleotides: TGCAGTGCCGCTAGGAGCTCCTACAATGAGCAGTTCTTC. Encoded protein: CSAARSSYNEQFF.

By sample share, this clonotype is medium-sized (0.01 to 0.1%). J is TRBJ2-3 and V is TRBV7-2; D might be TRBD1 (6 bases). CDR3 length: 16 amino acids. CDR1 and CDR2 (germline): SGHTA, FQGNSA. The germline V and J ends were trimmed by 4 bases and 1 base, with 15 bases remaining between them. The CDR3 DNA reads as TGTGCCAGCAGCTACCTGTTGACAGGAGGCACAGATACGCAGTATTTT. This codes for CASSYLLTGGTDTQYF.

A few counts support this clonotype. The chain joins TRBV29-1 to TRBJ1-1; unclear D gene. Germline-derived CDR1 and CDR2 are SQVTM and ANQGSEA. This CDR3 has 12 amino acids. V was cut by 2 bases and J by 1 base, with 5 bases left in between. The chain's CDR3 is CSVEHGNTEAFF. In nucleotides, the CDR3 is TGCAGCGTTGAACACGGGAACACTGAAGCTTTCTTT. Full variable domain (rest looked up from reference TRBV29-1 and TRBJ1-1): SAVISQKPSRDICQRGTSLTIQCQVDSQVTMMFWYRQQPGQSLTLIATANQGSEATYESGFVIDKFPISRPNLTFSTLTVSNMSPEDSSIYLCSVEHGNTEAFFGQGTRLTVV.

This clonotype was recorded many times. The rearrangement joins TRBV6-5 to TRBJ1-1; a weak D match, TRBD1 (5 bases). The germline V gene has CDR1 MNHEY and CDR2 SVGAGI. The ends were cut back, 0 bases at V and 6 bases at J, with 20 bases in the middle. This CDR3 region has 17 residues. In DNA form, the CDR3 reads TGTGCCAGCAGTTACTCAGAGCCCCTGCACGGGGGGTCTGAAGCTTTCTTT. This translates into CASSYSEPLHGGSEAFF.